This TCR beta chain was captured by sequencing in a study of OX40 agonist ivuxolimab in advanced cancers. Study findings and constraints: Expanded clones tended on average to be more numerous among CD8+ T cells than CD4+.

Worth noting for this clone: What it binds is not known.

The method was immunoSEQ multiplex PCR; TCRdb's version includes in-frame clones alone and lacks a portion of them. The sample lists 50,000 to 75,000 clones, around 90% occurring once. Source: CD4+ or CD8+ T cells sorted from blood, taken in a trial of the OX40 agonist ivuxolimab. This sequence was found in an adult with an advanced solid tumor such as melanoma, head and neck, liver or kidney cancer.

CDR3 in DNA: TGTGCCAGTAGTATAAGCGGGGACACCGGGGAGCTGTTTTTT. It is translated as CASSISGDTGELFF. The chain is built from TRBV19 and TRBJ2-2, with 7 bases lining up with TRBD2. CDR3 length: 14 residues. Unmatched junction bases numbered 0, after V lost 2 bases and J lost 3 bases. The V gene's germline CDR1 is LNHDA and CDR2 SQIVND (reference sequence).